This TCR beta chain was retrieved from a study of shared clonotypes between healthy human individuals (dated by TCRdb to 2020 to 2021). At the level of the whole study: A few men and two women, aged 18 to 49 years, made up the cohort. Per donor, three plates each were used for CD4 naive and CD4 memory, two for CD8 naive, and one for CD8 memory. The study deeply sequenced blood TCR repertoires of about 5 healthy adults to estimate repertoire size and the extent of clonotype sharing between individuals. Libraries were prepared and TCR repertoires were sequenced by different laboratories using diverse techniques, in order to increase sequencing depth and limit assay-specific biases. Between about 0.8 and 8.9 billion PBMCs per donor were obtained by leukapheresis. What the work shows at the level of the full study, not this receptor alone: Sampling was restricted to blood, and TCR repertoires in tissues likely differ from the TCR repertoires found in blood. The genetic and exposure-history diversity represented was limited by the small number of donors. Sharing across a few donors was observed for about 4.8% of naive CD4, under 4% of naive CD8, 2.3% of memory CD4, and about 0.4% of memory CD8 clonotypes. Larger estimated clonotype richness was generally found for naive subsets than for memory subsets. Pairwise subsampling led to the expectation that sequencing depth would affect the degree of clonotype sharing among donors. Rarefaction of sorted-subset datasets indicated incomplete sequencing despite the large sequencing depth. Higher generation probabilities were observed for clonotypes shared by all four sorted-subset donors than for non-shared clonotypes.

Using the deep immunoSEQ assay, multiplex PCR amplified TCR CDR3 regions from genomic DNA. Extracted genomic DNA from each cell subset was spread evenly across all wells of several immunoSEQ 96-well plates, with each plate serving as a replicate. For sorted subsets, around 0.2 ug of genomic DNA, equivalent to around 30,000 T cell genomes, went into each replicate PCR. The purified libraries were quantified using a Qubit 3.0 fluorometer, sized with a Bioanalyzer 2100, and then quantified again using the KAPA Library Quantification kit. Every immunoSEQ 96-well plate was sequenced on a dedicated single-read 150-cycle Illumina NextSeq 550 flow cell. Under the source paper's analysis protocol: The immunoSEQ output contained only junctional sequences without quality scores, so filtering could not match that applied to full-length reads. To assign V/J genes and CDR3, sequences were annotated against IMGT germline references using PyIR, a Python wrapper for IgBLAST v1.9. Reads with weak V/J assignments (E-value above 1e-6), missing CDR3, stop codons, out-of-frame junctions, or ambiguous translated residues were removed. V3J clonotypes were defined by identical inferred V gene, J gene, and CDR3 amino acid sequence. The percentage overlap between two repertoires was calculated by dividing the number of shared unique clonotypes by the size of the smaller repertoire. RTK rarefaction, the Chao1 estimator, and Recon v2.1 estimates of unobserved clonotypes were used to assess repertoire richness. OLGA was used to compute generation probabilities for all TCRbeta clonotypes that the gDNA method yielded from a few donors. Here the immuneACCESS table is served through TCRdb, limited to in-frame sequences with V and J called. Missing clones are a known gap in these copies; in checked studies unresolved V genes cover under half, and the rest lacks a known reason. V and J calls and clone size follow that table, whereas D and trimming were derived from the DNA. In all, the sample holds 2.5 million or so clones, and about 92% of those were seen once. Together, the top ten hold 0.14% of the sample.

The CDR3 sequence holds 15 residues, the cysteine and phenylalanine included. Left in the record is the CDR3 DNA by itself, 45 bases read in frame from the first base. The germline V gene supplies CDR1 MNHEY and CDR2 SVGAGI. The junction carries 17 bases between V and J, which are trimmed by 8 bases and 6 bases respectively. Healthy HIV-negative adults with no recently reported acute infections or vaccinations were included as donors. All donors were Caucasian adults living in Nashville, Tennessee, USA. Magnetic negative selection was used to enrich CD4+ T cells, after which naive cells were positively selected on CD45RA and the negative fraction became the memory subset. Blood was collected by leukapheresis, and PBMCs were isolated by Ficoll-Histopaque density gradient centrifugation and then cryopreserved in liquid nitrogen vapor phase. Analytical flow cytometry was used to check the purity and quantity of every magnetically sorted T cell population. Genomic DNA was isolated from each sorted fraction and quantified by UV absorbance on a Nanodrop 2000c.

Notes on this clone: Its antigen has not been determined. No quality values exist for individual bases; no much larger clone is one base distant.

The chain links TRBV6-5 with TRBJ2-6; the D gene is perhaps TRBD2, from 6 matching bases. The sequencing sample was made of naive CD4+ T cells sorted from blood. This specimen's cell subset or site label, interpreted: CD45RA+ positively selected. This clonotype was sampled from a man aged 18 to 29 in good health. The bases are TGTGCCAGCGGGCTATCAGGGAGGAAGGCCAACGTCCTGACTTTC. This is translated as CASGLSGRKANVLTF.